Detailed here is one TCR beta chain. Its specificity is not known. These data belong to a study of cytomegalovirus exposure and HLA in healthy donors. Study conclusions and caveats: Overall, approximately 150 TCR beta chains were annotated as cytomegalovirus-associated.

Vbeta (60) and Jbeta (13) primers were used in the PCR. The method was immunoSEQ multiplex PCR; TCRdb's version includes in-frame clones alone and lacks a portion of them. The sample includes 100,000 to 150,000 clones, approximately 82% of them seen just once. The sequence was obtained from a man over 45 in good health and CMV-seronegative. Sequenced sample: PBMCs.

CDR3: CASSPLRGGNTEAFF. The CDR3 region has the DNA TGTGCCAGCTCACCACTGCGGGGAGGGAACACTGAAGCTTTCTTT. V gene TRBV18 combines with J gene TRBJ1-1; D gene unclear. Germline V CDR1 and CDR2: KGHSH, LQKENI. Trimming removed 1 base from V and 1 base from J, with 10 bases in between. This CDR3 contains 15 residues.